This TCR beta chain comes out of a study of cytomegalovirus exposure and HLA in healthy donors. General study results and limits: Cytomegalovirus association was assigned to over 150 TCR beta chains. The study found most TCR sequences rare, yet found some public TCRs in many donors. Accounts indicate the classifier identified cytomegalovirus status with strong specificity and sensitivity.

This CDR3 is 15 amino acids long. J gave up 7 bases and V 6 bases, and 9 bases lay outside the gene matches. Germline CDR1 is SGDLS and CDR2 is YYNGEE. Primers for the PCR totalled 60 Vbeta and 13 Jbeta. Libraries were prepared by immunoSEQ multiplex PCR; TCRdb keeps only in-frame clonotypes and omits some of them. The sample has 180,000 or so clones, approximately 81% seen once. Notes on this clone: The antigen remains unidentified.

The genes are TRBV9 and TRBJ2-1; 11 positions agree with TRBD1. The receptor comes from a woman in her 50s in good health and CMV-seronegative. Sequenced input: PBMCs. In DNA form, the CDR3 reads TGTGCCAGCAACTCCGGACAGGGGGCGCTTAATGAGCAGTTCTTC. Its protein product is CASNSGQGALNEQFF. Combining the CDR3 with reference TRBV9 and TRBJ2-1 gives the whole variable domain DSGVTQTPKHLITATGQRVTLRCSPRSGDLSVYWYQQSLDQGLQFLIQYYNGEERAKGNILERFSAQQFPDLHSELNLSSLELGDSALYFCASNSGQGALNEQFFGPGTRLTVL.